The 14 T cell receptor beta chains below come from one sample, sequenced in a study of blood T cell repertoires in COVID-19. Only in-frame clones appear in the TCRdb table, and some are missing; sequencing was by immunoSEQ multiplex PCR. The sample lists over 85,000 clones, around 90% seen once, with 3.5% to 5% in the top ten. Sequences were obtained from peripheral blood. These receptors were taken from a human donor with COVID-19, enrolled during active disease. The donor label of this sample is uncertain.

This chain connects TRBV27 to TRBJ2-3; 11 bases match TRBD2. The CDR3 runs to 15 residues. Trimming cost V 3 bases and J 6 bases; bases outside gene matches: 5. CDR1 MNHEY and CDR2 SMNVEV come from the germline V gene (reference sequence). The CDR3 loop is CASSLVAGGGDTQYF. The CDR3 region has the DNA TGTGCCAGCAGTTTGGTAGCGGGAGGGGGGGATACGCAGTATTTT.

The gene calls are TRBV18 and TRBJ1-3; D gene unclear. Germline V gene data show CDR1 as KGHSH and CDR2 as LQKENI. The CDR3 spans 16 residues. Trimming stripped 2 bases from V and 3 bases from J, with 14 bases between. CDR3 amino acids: CASSPIDGRNGNTIYF. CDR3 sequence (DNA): TGTGCCAGCTCACCAATTGACGGGAGGAATGGAAACACCATATATTTT. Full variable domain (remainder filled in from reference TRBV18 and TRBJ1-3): NAGVMQNPRHLVRRRGQEARLRCSPMKGHSHVYWYRQLPEEGLKFMVYLQKENIIDESGMPKERFSAEFPKEGPSILRIQQVVRGDSAAYFCASSPIDGRNGNTIYFGEGSWLTVV.

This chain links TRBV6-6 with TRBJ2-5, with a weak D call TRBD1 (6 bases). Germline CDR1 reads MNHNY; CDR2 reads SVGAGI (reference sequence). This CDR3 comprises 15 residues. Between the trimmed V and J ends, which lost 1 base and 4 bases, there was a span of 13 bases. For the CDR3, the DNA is TGTGCCAGCAGTTACTACAGGGTGCGTTTAGAGACCCAGTACTTC. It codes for CASSYYRVRLETQYF.

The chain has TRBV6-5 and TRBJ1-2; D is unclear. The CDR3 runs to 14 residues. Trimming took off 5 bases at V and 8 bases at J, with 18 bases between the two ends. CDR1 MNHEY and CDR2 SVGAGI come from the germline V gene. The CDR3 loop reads CASSTPGLFWGYTF. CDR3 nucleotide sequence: TGTGCCAGCAGTACCCCCGGGTTATTCTGGGGCTACACCTTC.

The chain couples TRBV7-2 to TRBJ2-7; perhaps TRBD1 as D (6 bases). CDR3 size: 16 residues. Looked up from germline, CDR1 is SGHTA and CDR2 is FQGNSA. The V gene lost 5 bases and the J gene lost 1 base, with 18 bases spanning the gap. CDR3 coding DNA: TGTGCCAGCAGCCCGGAGGTGGGGGCTCGATCCTACGAGCAGTACTTC. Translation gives CASSPEVGARSYEQYF.

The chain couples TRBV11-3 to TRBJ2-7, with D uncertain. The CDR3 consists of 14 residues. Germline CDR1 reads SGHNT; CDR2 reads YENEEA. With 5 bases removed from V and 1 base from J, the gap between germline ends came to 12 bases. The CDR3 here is CASSPHAGSYEQYF. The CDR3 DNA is TGTGCCAGCAGCCCACATGCCGGGTCCTACGAGCAGTACTTC.

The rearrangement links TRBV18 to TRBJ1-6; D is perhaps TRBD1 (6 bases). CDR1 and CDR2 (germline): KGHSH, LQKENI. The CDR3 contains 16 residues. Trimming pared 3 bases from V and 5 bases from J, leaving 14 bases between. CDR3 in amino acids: CASSPSQGKNNSPLHF. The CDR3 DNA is TGTGCCAGCTCACCGTCCCAGGGGAAGAATAATTCACCCCTCCACTTT. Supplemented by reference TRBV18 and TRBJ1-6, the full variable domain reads NAGVMQNPRHLVRRRGQEARLRCSPMKGHSHVYWYRQLPEEGLKFMVYLQKENIIDESGMPKERFSAEFPKEGPSILRIQQVVRGDSAAYFCASSPSQGKNNSPLHFGNGTRLTVT.

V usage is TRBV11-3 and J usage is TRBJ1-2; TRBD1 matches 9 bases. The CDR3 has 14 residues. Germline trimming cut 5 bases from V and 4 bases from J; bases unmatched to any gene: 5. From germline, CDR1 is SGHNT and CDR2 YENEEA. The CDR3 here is CASSRTGVRYGYTF. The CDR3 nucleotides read TGTGCCAGCAGCCGGACAGGGGTCCGCTATGGCTACACCTTC.

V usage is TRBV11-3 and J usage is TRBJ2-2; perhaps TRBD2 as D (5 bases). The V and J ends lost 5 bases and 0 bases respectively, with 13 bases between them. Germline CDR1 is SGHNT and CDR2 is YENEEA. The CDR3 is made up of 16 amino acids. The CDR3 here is CASSLRVATNTGELFF. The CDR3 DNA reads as TGTGCCAGCAGCCTGCGGGTAGCGACGAACACCGGGGAGCTGTTTTTT.

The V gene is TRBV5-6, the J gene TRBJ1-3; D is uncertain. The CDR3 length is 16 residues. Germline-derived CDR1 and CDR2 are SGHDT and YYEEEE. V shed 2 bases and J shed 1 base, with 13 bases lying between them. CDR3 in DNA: TGTGCCAGCAGCTTACGGATCTCGGGATCTGGAAACACCATATATTTT. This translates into CASSLRISGSGNTIYF.

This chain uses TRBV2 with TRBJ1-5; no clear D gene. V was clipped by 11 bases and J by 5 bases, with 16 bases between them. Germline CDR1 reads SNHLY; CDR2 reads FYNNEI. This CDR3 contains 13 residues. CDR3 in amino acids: CASKAELDQPQHF. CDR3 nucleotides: TGTGCCTCCAAGGCGGAGCTTGATCAGCCCCAGCATTTT.

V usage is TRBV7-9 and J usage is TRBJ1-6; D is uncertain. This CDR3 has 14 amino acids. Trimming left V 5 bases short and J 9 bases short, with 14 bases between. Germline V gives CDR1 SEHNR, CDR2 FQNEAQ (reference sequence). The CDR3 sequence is CASSLSLYGSPLHF. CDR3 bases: TGTGCCAGCAGCCTGAGTTTATATGGTTCACCCCTCCACTTT.

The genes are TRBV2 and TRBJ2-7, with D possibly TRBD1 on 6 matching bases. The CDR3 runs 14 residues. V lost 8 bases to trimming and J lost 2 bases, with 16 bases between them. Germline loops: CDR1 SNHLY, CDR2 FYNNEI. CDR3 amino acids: CASQEGVLPYEQYF. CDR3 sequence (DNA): TGTGCCAGCCAAGAGGGGGTATTACCCTACGAGCAGTACTTC.

The CDR3 sequence: CASSKQGSEQYF. The DNA for the CDR3 is TGCGCCAGCAGCAAACAGGGCTCCGAGCAGTACTTC. This rearrangement joins TRBV5-1 to TRBJ2-7, with D possibly matching TRBD1 (6 bases). The CDR3 is made up of 12 amino acids. V was cut by 4 bases and J by 6 bases, with 11 bases left in between. Germline V CDR1 and CDR2: SGHRS, YFSETQ.